The 18 T cell receptor beta chains presented below share a single source sample, sequenced in a study of blood T cell repertoires in COVID-19 (dated by TCRdb to the early 2020s). Library prep was done by the immunoSEQ multiplex PCR assay. Here the immuneACCESS table is served through TCRdb, limited to in-frame sequences with V and J called. Missing clones are a known gap in these copies; in checked studies unresolved V genes cover under half, and the rest lacks a known reason. The sample table contains some 120,000 clones; only one count was recorded for roughly four fifths of them. 9.5% to 15% of the sample lies in the top ten. The sample taken for sequencing was peripheral blood. Receptor source: a human donor in a cohort sampled during active COVID-19.

The V and J genes are TRBV10-1 and TRBJ2-3; 7 bases match TRBD2. V shed 3 bases and J 5 bases; nucleotides not matched to a gene: 17. Germline V gene sequence: CDR1 WNHNN, CDR2 SYGVQD (reference sequence). The CDR3 is 18 amino acids. CDR3 DNA: TGCGCCAGCAGTGACCCGTTCAGCGGGACCCTGGAGAAAGATACGCAGTATTTT. It is translated as CASSDPFSGTLEKDTQYF.

V usage is TRBV5-1 and J usage is TRBJ1-3, with D unclear. The V end lost 4 bases, the J end lost 0 bases, and 14 bases lay between the germline ends. The CDR3 is 16 residues long. Per the germline V gene, CDR1 is SGHRS and CDR2 is YFSETQ. Here the CDR3 reads CASSETPSVSGNTIYF. In DNA form, the CDR3 reads TGCGCCAGCAGCGAGACACCCTCTGTCTCTGGAAACACCATATATTTT. The full variable domain, completed using reference TRBV5-1 and TRBJ1-3, is KAGVTQTPRYLIKTRGQQVTLSCSPISGHRSVSWYQQTPGQGLQFLFEYFSETQRNKGNFPGRFSGRQFSNSRSEMNVSTLELGDSALYLCASSETPSVSGNTIYFGEGSWLTVV.

This clone was counted a few times. The genes are TRBV6-2 or TRBV6-3 and TRBJ1-1; D not resolved. The germline V and J ends were trimmed by 1 base and 4 bases, with 7 bases remaining between them. Germline values: CDR1 MNHEY, CDR2 SVGEGT. The length of the CDR3 is 13 residues. The CDR3 DNA sequence: TGTGCCAGCAGTTACTTTCGGAGCACTGAAGCTTTCTTT. Encoded protein: CASSYFRSTEAFF.

V and J are TRBV19 and TRBJ2-1; possibly TRBD2 for D (5 bases). V was trimmed by 4 bases and J by 0 bases, leaving 13 bases between them. Germline CDR1 and CDR2: LNHDA and SQIVND (reference sequence). The length of the CDR3 is 16 residues. The CDR3 loop is CASSTPPGSSYNEQFF. Written as DNA, the CDR3 is TGTGCCAGTAGTACCCCCCCGGGAAGCTCCTACAATGAGCAGTTCTTC.

V is TRBV15 and J is TRBJ1-4, with 7 bases matching TRBD1. The CDR3 is 16 amino acids. V shed 0 bases, J shed 8 bases, and the junction held 9 bases outside the gene matches. Germline V gene sequence: CDR1 LNHNV, CDR2 YYDKDF (reference sequence). The CDR3 is CATSRDLGGGGEKLFF. In nucleotides, the CDR3 is TGTGCCACCAGCAGAGATCTAGGGGGCGGCGGAGAAAAACTGTTTTTT.

The rearrangement joins TRBV4-1 to TRBJ2-3, with a possible D match to TRBD1 (5 bases). The ends were cut back, 3 bases at V and 5 bases at J, with 15 bases in the middle. CDR1 and CDR2 from the germline V gene are MGHRA and YSYEKL. This CDR3 comprises 15 residues. The CDR3 DNA reads as TGCGCCAGCAGCCAGGGGCTCAAAACGGGAGATACGCAGTATTTT. This translates into CASSQGLKTGDTQYF.

This sequence joins TRBV5-1 and TRBJ2-1; 9 bases fit TRBD2. V was pared by 2 bases and J by 0 bases, with 12 bases of the junction left unmatched. The germline V gene encodes CDR1 SGHRS and CDR2 YFSETQ. The CDR3 runs 19 residues. The CDR3: CASSLFVASGASSYNEQFF. The CDR3 nucleotides read TGCGCCAGCAGCTTATTTGTGGCTAGCGGGGCGAGCTCCTACAATGAGCAGTTCTTC.

The J gene is TRBJ2-7, the V gene TRBV5-8; D is unclear. The CDR3 is 14 amino acids. Trimming shortened V by 2 bases and J by 0 bases, and 9 bases separated the two germline ends. Germline V CDR1 and CDR2: SGHTS, YDEGEE. The CDR3 DNA reads TGTGCCAGCAGCTTACACAGAAGCTCCTACGAGCAGTACTTC. Translation gives CASSLHRSSYEQYF.

The chain has TRBV6-2 or TRBV6-3 and TRBJ2-7; perhaps TRBD2 as D (7 bases). This CDR3 region has 16 residues. Germline V lookup: CDR1 MNHEY, CDR2 SVGEGT. Trimming removed 0 bases at V and 0 bases at J, with 12 bases between. The DNA for the CDR3 is TGTGCCAGCAGTTACTCTGAACGGGGGGCCTCCTACGAGCAGTACTTC. It codes for CASSYSERGASYEQYF.

V usage is TRBV7-3 and J usage is TRBJ2-5; TRBD2 is a possible D gene (5 bases). The CDR3 has 14 residues. Germline V gene data show CDR1 as SGHTA and CDR2 as FQGTGA. Trimming removed 4 bases from V and 1 base from J, with 10 bases in between. CDR3 coding DNA: TGTGCCAGCAGCTCCAGCGGACTCCAAGAGACCCAGTACTTC. This gives the protein CASSSSGLQETQYF. Full variable domain (missing parts from reference TRBV7-3 and TRBJ2-5): GAGVSQTPSNKVTEKGKYVELRCDPISGHTALYWYRQSLGQGPEFLIYFQGTGAADDSGLPNDRFFAVRPEGSVSTLKIQRTERGDSAVYLCASSSSGLQETQYFGPGTRLLVL.

The V call is TRBV3-1 (or the pseudogene TRBV3-2), the J call TRBJ2-5, with 7 bases lining up with TRBD2. The trim removed 0 bases at V and 3 bases at J, leaving 7 bases unmatched. The CDR3 spans 16 residues. CDR1 LGHDT and CDR2 YNNKEL come from the germline V gene (reference sequence). CDR3 sequence: CASSQDQTSDEETQYF. CDR3 nucleotide sequence: TGTGCCAGCAGCCAAGATCAAACTAGCGACGAAGAGACCCAGTACTTC.

The chain joins TRBV7-9 to TRBJ2-5, with 10 bases fitting TRBD1. The CDR3 is made up of 15 amino acids. V was clipped by 7 bases and J by 4 bases; unmatched bases: 9. The germline V gene has CDR1 SEHNR and CDR2 FQNEAQ (reference sequence). CDR3 nucleotide sequence: TGTGCCAGCAACACAGCAGGGACAGGGGTAGAGACCCAGTACTTC. Translation: CASNTAGTGVETQYF.

The rearrangement uses TRBV7-9 and TRBJ2-7; 7 positions agree with TRBD2. In germline, CDR1 is SEHNR, CDR2 FQNEAQ (reference sequence). This CDR3 contains 14 residues. Trimming removed 6 bases from V and 6 bases from J; junction bases left unmatched: 11. This CDR3 reads CASRARGEMGEQYF. As DNA, the CDR3 is TGTGCCAGCAGGGCCCGGGGGGAAATGGGCGAGCAGTACTTC.

This clone has only a few counts. The V gene is TRBV5-1, the J gene TRBJ1-1; D ambiguous. Trimming shortened V by 0 bases and J by 0 bases, and 15 bases separated the two germline ends. This CDR3 is 17 amino acids long. The germline gives CDR1 SGHRS, CDR2 YFSETQ. CDR3 region: CASSLEGVGTMNTEAFF. The CDR3 bases are TGCGCCAGCAGCTTGGAGGGAGTGGGCACCATGAACACTGAAGCTTTCTTT.

The chain recombines TRBV19 with TRBJ2-2; 11 bases are a match to TRBD1. CDR1 is LNHDA, CDR2 SQIVND, per germline (reference sequence). The CDR3 has 14 amino acids. With V trimmed by 9 bases and J by 8 bases, 8 bases remained unmatched. CDR3: CASRDRGSAGELFF. The CDR3 bases are TGTGCCAGCCGGGACAGGGGGTCAGCTGGGGAGCTGTTTTTT.

Only a few counts were recorded for this clone. The genes are TRBV7-2 and TRBJ1-3; the D is unclear. Germline V gene data show CDR1 as SGHTA and CDR2 as FQGNSA. The CDR3 sequence is 13 residues long. Trimming left V 3 bases short and J 2 bases short, with 5 bases between. The CDR3 protein is CASSLTTGNTIYF. The DNA for the CDR3 is TGTGCCAGCAGCTTGACAACTGGAAACACCATATATTTT.

V gene TRBV10-3 combines with J gene TRBJ1-3; 8 bases are shared with TRBD1. Germline CDR1 ENHRY, CDR2 SYGVKD. The CDR3 has 14 residues. The V and J ends lost 4 bases and 4 bases, in that order; junction bases with no gene match: 3. In nucleotides, the CDR3 is TGTGCCATCAGTGGGACAGGGCCCGGAAACACCATATATTTT. Translation: CAISGTGPGNTIYF.

V gene TRBV7-8 combines with J gene TRBJ2-2; D call uncertain. This CDR3 has 15 amino acids. The V and J ends lost 3 bases and 1 base respectively, with 9 bases between them. Germline CDR1 SGHVS, CDR2 FQNEAQ. The DNA of the CDR3 is TGTGCCAGCAGCTTGAGAGGTGGGAACACCGGGGAGCTGTTTTTT. Amino acids: CASSLRGGNTGELFF.